This TCR beta chain derives from a study of T-cell reconstitution after alpha-beta-depleted transplantation in children. This clonotype has at least ten counts. The TCRbeta library incorporated unique molecular identifiers. Via MiXCR, TCRdb re-called the PCR reads, giving one row per CDR3 protein. The sample has hundreds of thousands of distinct CDR3 sequences; less than 15% are singletons. Trimming took 8 bases from V and 0 from J, leaving 10 bases between them. Per the germline V gene, CDR1 is SNHLY and CDR2 is FYNNEI. The CDR3 runs to 13 residues. This chain connects TRBV2 to TRBJ1-2; no clear D gene. The sequenced sample was PBMCs, obtained before TCRalphabeta/CD19-depleted stem cell transplant. The clonotype was recovered from a girl aged 2 to 10 with congenital amegakaryocytic thrombocytopenia, due to receive a stem cell transplant. CDR3 sequence: CASGLLANYGYTF. CDR3 sequence (DNA): TGTGCCAGCGGCCTCTTGGCTAACTATGGCTACACCTTC.